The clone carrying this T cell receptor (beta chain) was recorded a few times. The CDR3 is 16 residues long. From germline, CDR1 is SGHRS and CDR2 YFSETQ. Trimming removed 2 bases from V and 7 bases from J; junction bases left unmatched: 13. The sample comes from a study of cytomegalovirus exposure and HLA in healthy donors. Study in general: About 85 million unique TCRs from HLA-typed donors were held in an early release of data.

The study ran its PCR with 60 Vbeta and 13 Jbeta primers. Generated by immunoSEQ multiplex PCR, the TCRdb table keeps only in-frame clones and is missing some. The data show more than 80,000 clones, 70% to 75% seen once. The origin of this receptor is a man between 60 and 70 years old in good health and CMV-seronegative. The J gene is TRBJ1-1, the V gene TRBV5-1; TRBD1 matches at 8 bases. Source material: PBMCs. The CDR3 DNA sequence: TGCGCCAGCAGCTTAATAGGACAGGGAGGTACGAATGAAGCTTTCTTT. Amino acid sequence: CASSLIGQGGTNEAFF.